Each of the 9 T cell receptor beta chains below was sequenced from the same sample in a study of blood T cells in healthy people across ages. A second PCR of about 6 to 12 cycles used a sample-barcoded 5' primer and a J-beta primer mix. TCRdb re-derived calls from the 5' RACE reads in MiXCR, one entry per CDR3 protein. The table includes under 1,000,000 distinct CDR3 sequences, about 37% detected once. The material sequenced was blood. Source of these receptors: a man between 18 and 29 years old in good health.

This clonotype was seen ten or more times. V usage is TRBV4-2 and J usage is TRBJ1-2, with 9 bases identical to TRBD1. The CDR3 loop spans 14 amino acids. Trimming cost V 4 bases and J 4 bases; bases outside gene matches: 4. Germline CDR1 is LGHNA and CDR2 is YNFKEQ. CDR3 nucleotide sequence: TGTGCCAGCAGCCGGGGACAGGGAGTCTATGGCTACACCTTC. Protein product: CASSRGQGVYGYTF.

The rearrangement links TRBV25-1 to TRBJ2-5, with 9 bases fitting TRBD2. This CDR3 is built from 16 residues. Trimming cost V 1 base and J 1 base; bases outside gene matches: 4. Germline CDR1 MGHDK, CDR2 SYGVNS. The CDR3: CASSELASGVQETQYF. The CDR3 DNA reads as TGTGCCAGCAGTGAATTGGCTAGCGGGGTCCAAGAGACCCAGTACTTC.

As to this clonotype: A single base separates this from a much larger clone, so it may be a read error. The V call is TRBV5-1, the J call TRBJ2-3; D ambiguous. The CDR3 has 14 amino acids. Germline CDR1 SGHRS, CDR2 YFSETQ. As DNA, the CDR3 is TGCGCCAGCAGCTTGGCCGTGACCTTAGATGCGCAGTATTTT. Amino acid sequence: CASSLAVTLDAQYF.

This chain connects TRBV5-1 to TRBJ2-1; TRBD2 matches at 9 bases. J gave up 7 bases and V 4 bases, and 6 bases lay outside the gene matches. CDR1 is SGHRS and CDR2 is YFSETQ in the germline V gene. This CDR3 has 14 residues. CDR3 in DNA: TGCGCCAGCAGCGGCGGGGGGGCCGAAAATGAGCAGTTCTTC. Translating gives CASSGGGAENEQFF.

This clonotype was seen a single time. This chain uses TRBV4-1 with TRBJ1-2; no reliable D call. Trimming removed 4 bases at V and 0 bases at J, with 9 bases between. Germline values: CDR1 MGHRA, CDR2 YSYEKL. The CDR3 extends over 14 amino acids. CDR3 coding DNA: TGCGCCAGCAGCCGGCTTGGCGCTAACTATGGCTACACCTTC. This encodes CASSRLGANYGYTF.

The rearrangement uses TRBV20-1 and TRBJ1-2, with D maybe TRBD1 (6 bases). The CDR3 length is 16 residues. V lost 3 bases to trimming and J lost 4 bases, with 21 bases between them. In germline, CDR1 is DFQATT, CDR2 SNEGSKA (reference sequence). The CDR3 coding sequence is TGCAGTGCTAGTTACCCCCACAGGGTCGACCTCTATGGCTACACCTTC. Protein product: CSASYPHRVDLYGYTF.

The chain carries TRBV7-8 and TRBJ2-2, with D possibly matching TRBD1 (6 bases). Germline CDR1 is SGHVS and CDR2 is FQNEAQ. The CDR3 has 16 amino acids. V was clipped by 1 base and J by 1 base, with 10 bases between them. The CDR3 DNA is TGTGCCAGCAGCTTAGTTGGGACATTGAACACCGGGGAGCTGTTTTTT. Its translation: CASSLVGTLNTGELFF.

V and J are TRBV5-5 and TRBJ2-2; TRBD1 or TRBD2 may be the D gene (6 bases each). CDR1 and CDR2 (germline): SGHKS, YYEKEE (reference sequence). The CDR3 loop spans 14 amino acids. Between the trimmed V and J ends, which lost 4 bases and 6 bases, there was a span of 13 bases. Here the CDR3 reads CASSPQGLAGELFF. The CDR3 nucleotides are TGTGCCAGCAGCCCACAGGGACTTGCCGGGGAGCTGTTTTTT.

This clonotype was observed a handful of times. The chain joins TRBV28 to TRBJ1-1; D call uncertain. Germline V gives CDR1 MDHEN, CDR2 SYDVKM. This CDR3 region has 14 residues. The V gene lost 5 bases and the J gene lost 4 bases, with 14 bases spanning the gap. In DNA, the CDR3 is TGTGCCAGCAGTGTCCCTGGGGAAGGCACTGAAGCTTTCTTT. The encoded protein is CASSVPGEGTEAFF.